A selection of T cell receptor beta chains follows, all from one sample in a study of vaccination and CD4 T cells after COVID-19. Via MiXCR, TCRdb re-called the PCR reads, giving one row per CDR3 protein. The sample lists around 20,000 distinct CDR3 sequences, around 37% occurring once. The antigens for these receptors are not known. The source material was CD4+ T cells from blood, cultured in vitro, sampled about 7 months after SARS-CoV-2 vaccination. These receptor sequences come from a human donor who had recovered from COVID-19. Each CDR3 is given with its conserved first and last residue. The order of the fields is V gene, J gene, CDR3 protein.

V gene: TRBV20-1
J gene: TRBJ2-5
CDR3 protein: CSASENQETQYF

V gene: TRBV20-1
J gene: TRBJ2-5
CDR3 protein: CSARVVQQETQYF

V gene: TRBV20-1
J gene: TRBJ2-5
CDR3 protein: CSATPPSGRGETQYF

V gene: TRBV18
J gene: TRBJ2-3
CDR3 protein: CASSPRYRGGSTDTQYF

V gene: TRBV11-3
J gene: TRBJ2-1
CDR3 protein: CASSPFVDGDPYNEQFF

V gene: TRBV20-1
J gene: TRBJ2-1
CDR3 protein: CSARDAAGQNEQFF

V gene: TRBV7-2
J gene: TRBJ1-3
CDR3 protein: CASSLMVQGGNTIYF

V gene: TRBV6-1
J gene: TRBJ2-3
CDR3 protein: CASSRGLAGFTDTQYF

V gene: TRBV12-3/TRBV12-4
J gene: TRBJ2-5
CDR3 protein: CASSFGPGPTYF

V gene: TRBV20-1
J gene: TRBJ1-5
CDR3 protein: CSALEGQGLGNQPQHF

V gene: TRBV20-1
J gene: TRBJ2-7
CDR3 protein: CSVGAGVNSYEQYF

V gene: TRBV7-2
J gene: TRBJ2-7
CDR3 protein: CASSSSGTGYEQYF

V gene: TRBV7-2
J gene: TRBJ2-5
CDR3 protein: CASSYRTSGETQYF

V gene: TRBV20-1
J gene: TRBJ1-1
CDR3 protein: CSARQGTGVGTEAFF

V gene: TRBV6-1
J gene: TRBJ2-7
CDR3 protein: CASSPTGGVDEQYF

V gene: TRBV28
J gene: TRBJ2-1
CDR3 protein: CASSLAGALVNEQFF

V gene: TRBV7-2
J gene: TRBJ2-3
CDR3 protein: CASSGQTTDTQYF

V gene: TRBV6-1
J gene: TRBJ2-1
CDR3 protein: CARGLPYEQFF

V gene: TRBV7-9
J gene: TRBJ2-3
CDR3 protein: CASSPGPADTQYF

V gene: TRBV10-3
J gene: TRBJ2-7
CDR3 protein: CAISQGSSYEQYF

V gene: TRBV7-9
J gene: TRBJ1-2
CDR3 protein: CASSLNVQGRGYTF

V gene: TRBV6-5
J gene: TRBJ1-5
CDR3 protein: CASSLNRRWTQPQHF

V gene: TRBV20-1
J gene: TRBJ2-5
CDR3 protein: CSSVLGAKETQYF

V gene: TRBV12-3/TRBV12-4
J gene: TRBJ2-7
CDR3 protein: CASKGSRGVYEQYF

V gene: TRBV6-5
J gene: TRBJ2-3
CDR3 protein: CASSWRESKDTQYF

V gene: TRBV20-1
J gene: TRBJ1-1
CDR3 protein: CSARWGLGPEAFF

V gene: TRBV10-3
J gene: TRBJ2-1
CDR3 protein: CAISVGIAAGVYNEQFF

V gene: TRBV5-5
J gene: TRBJ1-1
CDR3 protein: CASSLDFGWARGAFF

V gene: TRBV20-1
J gene: TRBJ2-7
CDR3 protein: CSASISGRAPLNWQYF

V gene: TRBV27
J gene: TRBJ2-7
CDR3 protein: CASSFTSGIYEQYF

V gene: TRBV20-1
J gene: TRBJ2-7
CDR3 protein: CSARRSGYEQYF

V gene: TRBV20-1
J gene: TRBJ1-5
CDR3 protein: CSVWDSSREPQHF

V gene: TRBV6-1
J gene: TRBJ1-5
CDR3 protein: CASGARNPRDQPQHF

V gene: TRBV20-1
J gene: TRBJ2-1
CDR3 protein: CSAGRTGPSYNEQFF

V gene: TRBV20-1
J gene: TRBJ1-2
CDR3 protein: CSADRLGREGYTF

V gene: TRBV20-1
J gene: TRBJ2-3
CDR3 protein: CSASWAGGTTDTQYF

V gene: TRBV20-1
J gene: TRBJ1-2
CDR3 protein: CSARDTGLYGYTF

V gene: TRBV2
J gene: TRBJ1-1
CDR3 protein: CASRTGVGPGAFF

V gene: TRBV21-1
J gene: TRBJ1-2
CDR3 protein: CASSKVGGQNGYTF

V gene: TRBV19
J gene: TRBJ2-3
CDR3 protein: CASRAGTSAADTQYF

V gene: TRBV7-2
J gene: TRBJ2-2
CDR3 protein: CASSLVGGIDTGELFF

V gene: TRBV28
J gene: TRBJ2-5
CDR3 protein: CASQVVPETQYF

V gene: TRBV28
J gene: TRBJ2-3
CDR3 protein: CASSTTDTQYF

V gene: TRBV6-5
J gene: TRBJ2-3
CDR3 protein: CASSLGLTGRADTQYF

V gene: TRBV2
J gene: TRBJ1-1
CDR3 protein: CASSGRTGGTEAFF

V gene: TRBV29-1
J gene: TRBJ2-7
CDR3 protein: CSVSRGRRPAYEQYF

V gene: TRBV7-9
J gene: TRBJ2-3
CDR3 protein: CASSVTVGDTQYF

V gene: TRBV4-2
J gene: TRBJ2-7
CDR3 protein: CASSPSLGTSGRAGEQYF

V gene: TRBV20-1
J gene: TRBJ1-5
CDR3 protein: CSARGIGGAGQPRHF

V gene: TRBV20-1
J gene: TRBJ2-2
CDR3 protein: CSAPLREGSGELFF

V gene: TRBV28
J gene: TRBJ2-7
CDR3 protein: CASEGRVSYEQYF

V gene: TRBV28
J gene: TRBJ2-5
CDR3 protein: CASLRGDMQETQYF

V gene: TRBV19
J gene: TRBJ2-3
CDR3 protein: CASSIPPSTDTQYF